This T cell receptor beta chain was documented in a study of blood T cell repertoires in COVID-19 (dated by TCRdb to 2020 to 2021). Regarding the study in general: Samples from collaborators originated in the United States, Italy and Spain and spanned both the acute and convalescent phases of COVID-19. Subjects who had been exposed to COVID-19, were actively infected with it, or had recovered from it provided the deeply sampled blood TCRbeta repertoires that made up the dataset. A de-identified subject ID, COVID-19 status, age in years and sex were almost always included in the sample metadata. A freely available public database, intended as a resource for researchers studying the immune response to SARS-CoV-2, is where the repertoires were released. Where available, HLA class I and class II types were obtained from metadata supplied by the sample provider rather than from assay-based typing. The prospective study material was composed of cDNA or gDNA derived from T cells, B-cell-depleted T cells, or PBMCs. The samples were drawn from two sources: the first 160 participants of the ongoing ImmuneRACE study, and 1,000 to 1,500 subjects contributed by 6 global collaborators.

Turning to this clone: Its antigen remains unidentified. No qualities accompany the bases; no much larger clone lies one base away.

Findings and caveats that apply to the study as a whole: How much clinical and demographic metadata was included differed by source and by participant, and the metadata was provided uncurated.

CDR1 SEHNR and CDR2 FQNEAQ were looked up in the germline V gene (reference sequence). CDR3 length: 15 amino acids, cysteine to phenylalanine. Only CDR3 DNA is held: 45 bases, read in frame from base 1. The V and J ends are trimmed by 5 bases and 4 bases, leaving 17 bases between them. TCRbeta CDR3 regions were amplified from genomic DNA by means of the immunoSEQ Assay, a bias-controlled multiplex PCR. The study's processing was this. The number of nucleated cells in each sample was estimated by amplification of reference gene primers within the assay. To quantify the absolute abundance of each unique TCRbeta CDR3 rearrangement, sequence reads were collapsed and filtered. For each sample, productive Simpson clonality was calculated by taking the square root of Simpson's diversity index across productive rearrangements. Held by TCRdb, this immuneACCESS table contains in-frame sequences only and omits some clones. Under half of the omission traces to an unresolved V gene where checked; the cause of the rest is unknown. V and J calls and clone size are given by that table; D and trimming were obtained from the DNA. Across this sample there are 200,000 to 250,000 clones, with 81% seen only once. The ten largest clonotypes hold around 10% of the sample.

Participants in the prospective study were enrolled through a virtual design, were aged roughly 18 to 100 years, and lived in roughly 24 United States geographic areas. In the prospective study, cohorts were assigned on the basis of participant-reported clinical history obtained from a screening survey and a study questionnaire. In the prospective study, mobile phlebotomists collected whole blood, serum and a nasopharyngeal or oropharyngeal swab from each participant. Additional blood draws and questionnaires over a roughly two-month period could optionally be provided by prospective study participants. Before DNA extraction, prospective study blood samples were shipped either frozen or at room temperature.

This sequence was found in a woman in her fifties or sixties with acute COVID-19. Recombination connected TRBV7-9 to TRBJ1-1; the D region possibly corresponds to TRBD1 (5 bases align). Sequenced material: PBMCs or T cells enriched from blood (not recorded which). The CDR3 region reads CASSTGGGLATEAFF. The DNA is TGTGCCAGCAGCACCGGCGGGGGATTGGCCACTGAAGCTTTCTTT.